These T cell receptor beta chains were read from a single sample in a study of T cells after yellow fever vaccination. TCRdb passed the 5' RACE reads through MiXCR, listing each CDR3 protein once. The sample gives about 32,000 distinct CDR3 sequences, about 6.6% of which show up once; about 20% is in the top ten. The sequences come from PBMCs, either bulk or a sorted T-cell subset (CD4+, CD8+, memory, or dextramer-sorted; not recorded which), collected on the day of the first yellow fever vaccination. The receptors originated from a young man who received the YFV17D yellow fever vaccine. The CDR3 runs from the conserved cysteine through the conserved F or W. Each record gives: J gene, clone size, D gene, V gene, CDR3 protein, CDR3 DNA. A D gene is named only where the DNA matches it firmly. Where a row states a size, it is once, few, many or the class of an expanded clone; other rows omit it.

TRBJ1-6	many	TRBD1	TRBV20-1	CSARPSDRGPSPLHF	TGCAGTGCTAGACCATCGGACAGGGGGCCCTCACCCCTCCACTTT
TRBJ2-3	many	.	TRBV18	CASSLRVLRQEEGGSTDTQYF	TGTGCCAGCTCACTCCGGGTGTTGCGGCAAGAGGAGGGGGGGAGCACAGATACGCAGTATTTT
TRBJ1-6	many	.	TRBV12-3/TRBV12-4	CASSWTPGSPLHF	TGTGCCAGCAGTTGGACCCCAGGTTCACCCCTCCACTTT
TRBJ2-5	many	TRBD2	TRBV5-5	CASRNSGVETQYF	TGTGCCAGCAGAAATAGCGGGGTAGAGACCCAGTACTTC
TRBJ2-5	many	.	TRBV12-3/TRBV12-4	CASSPPGGRETQYF	TGTGCCAGCAGCCCCCCCGGAGGGAGAGAGACCCAGTACTTC
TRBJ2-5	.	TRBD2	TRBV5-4	CASSSPSGGDQETQYF	TGTGCCAGCAGTTCGCCTAGCGGGGGGGATCAAGAGACCCAGTACTTC
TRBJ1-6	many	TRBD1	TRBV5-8	CASSFGQVYSPLHF	TGTGCCAGCAGCTTCGGACAGGTCTATTCACCCCTCCACTTT
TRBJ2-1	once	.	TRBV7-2	CASSSDSRGFF	TGTGCCAGCAGCTCCGACTCCAGGGGGTTCTTC
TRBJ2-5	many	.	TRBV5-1	CASSLAGQQETQYF	TGCGCCAGCAGCTTGGCAGGGCAACAAGAGACCCAGTACTTC
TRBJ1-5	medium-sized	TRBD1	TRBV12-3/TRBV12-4	CASSQGQGVLNQPQHF	TGTGCCAGCAGTCAGGGACAGGGGGTCCTCAATCAGCCCCAGCATTTT
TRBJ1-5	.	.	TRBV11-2	CASSLRLNSNQPQHF	TGTGCCAGCAGCTTAAGGTTGAATAGCAATCAGCCCCAGCATTTT
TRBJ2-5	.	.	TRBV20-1	CSATVAASNQETQYF	TGCAGTGCTACCGTAGCGGCATCGAACCAAGAGACCCAGTACTTC
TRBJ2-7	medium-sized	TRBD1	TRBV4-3	CASSQGRDSPYEQYF	TGCGCCAGCAGCCAAGGAAGGGACAGCCCCTACGAGCAGTACTTC
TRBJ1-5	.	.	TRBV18	CASSPGVLLNQPQHF	TGTGCCAGCTCACCGGGGGTCTTACTAAATCAGCCCCAGCATTTT
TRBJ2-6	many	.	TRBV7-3	CASRDGTAGANVLTF	TGTGCCAGCAGGGACGGTACTGCGGGGGCCAACGTCCTGACTTTC
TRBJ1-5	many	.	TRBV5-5	CASRRQEEEPQHF	TGTGCCAGCAGAAGGCAGGAAGAGGAGCCCCAGCATTTT
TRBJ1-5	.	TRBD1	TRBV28	CASRGDRGNQPQHF	TGTGCCAGCAGGGGGGACAGAGGGAATCAGCCCCAGCATTTT
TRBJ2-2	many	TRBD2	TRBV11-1	CASSSGTSGGVNTGELFF	TGTGCCAGCAGCTCCGGGACTAGCGGGGGGGTTAACACCGGGGAGCTGTTTTTT
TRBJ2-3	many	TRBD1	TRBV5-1	CASSLQGAHGTDTQYF	TGCGCCAGCAGCCTGCAGGGGGCGCATGGCACAGATACGCAGTATTTT
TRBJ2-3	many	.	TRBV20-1	CSARDSGMFGTDTQYF	TGCAGTGCTAGGGACTCCGGGATGTTTGGCACAGATACGCAGTATTTT
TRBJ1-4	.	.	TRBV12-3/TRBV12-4	CASSPRWEKLFF	TGTGCCAGCAGCCCCCGCTGGGAAAAACTGTTTTTT
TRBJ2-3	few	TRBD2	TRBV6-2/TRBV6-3	CASTTSGGATDTQYF	TGTGCCAGCACGACTAGCGGGGGGGCCACGGATACGCAGTATTTT
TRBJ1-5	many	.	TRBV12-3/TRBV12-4	CASSFGQGLNQPQHF	TGTGCCAGCAGTTTTGGGCAGGGGCTGAATCAGCCCCAGCATTTT
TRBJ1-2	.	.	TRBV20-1	CSASSGDGYTF	TGCAGTGCTAGTAGTGGGGATGGCTACACCTTC
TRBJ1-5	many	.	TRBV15	CATSRGYQPQHF	TGTGCCACCAGCAGAGGGTATCAGCCCCAGCATTTT
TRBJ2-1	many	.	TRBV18	CASSPGDGGASYNEQFF	TGTGCCAGCTCACCAGGGGACGGAGGGGCCTCCTACAATGAGCAGTTCTTC
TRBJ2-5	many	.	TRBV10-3	CAISESGVETQYF	TGTGCCATCAGTGAGTCAGGGGTTGAGACCCAGTACTTC
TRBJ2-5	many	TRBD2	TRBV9	CASSVTGGQETQYF	TGTGCCAGCAGCGTAACGGGGGGGCAGGAGACCCAGTACTTC
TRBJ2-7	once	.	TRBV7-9	CAIGPRDIYEQYF	TGTGCCATCGGCCCCCGGGACATCTACGAGCAGTACTTC
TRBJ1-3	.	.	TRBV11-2	CASSPRGGENTIYF	TGTGCCAGCAGCCCTAGGGGTGGAGAAAACACCATATATTTT
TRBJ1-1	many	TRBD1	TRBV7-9	CASGTGGDEAFF	TGTGCCAGCGGGACAGGGGGTGATGAAGCTTTCTTT
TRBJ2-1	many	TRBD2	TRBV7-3	CASSIAGGHYYEQFF	TGTGCCAGCAGCATAGCGGGGGGGCACTACTATGAGCAGTTCTTC
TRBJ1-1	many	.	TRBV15	CATSRGGAGSTEAFF	TGTGCCACCAGCAGAGGGGGGGCTGGGTCCACTGAAGCTTTCTTT
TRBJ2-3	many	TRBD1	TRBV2	CATQGAFTVTQYF	TGTGCCACACAGGGGGCGTTCACCGTTACGCAGTATTTT
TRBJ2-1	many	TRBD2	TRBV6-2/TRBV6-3	CASSYLAGGIYNEQFF	TGTGCCAGCAGTTACCTAGCGGGGGGTATATACAATGAGCAGTTCTTC
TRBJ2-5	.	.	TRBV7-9	CASSFEEAQYF	TGTGCCAGCAGCTTTGAAGAGGCCCAGTACTTC
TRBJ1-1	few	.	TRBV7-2	CASSAIRRSGAFF	TGTGCCAGCAGCGCCATTAGACGTTCCGGGGCTTTCTTT
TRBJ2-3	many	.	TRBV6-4	CASSEGRSTDTQYF	TGTGCCAGCAGTGAGGGGCGGAGCACAGATACGCAGTATTTT